The TCR beta chain described here comes from a study of OX40 agonist ivuxolimab in advanced cancers. The CDR3 is made up of 13 amino acids. Germline CDR1 is KGHSH and CDR2 is LQKENI. V was cut by 0 bases and J by 5 bases, with 5 bases left in between. This clone was seen just once. The repertoire was sequenced with immunoSEQ multiplex PCR; TCRdb's copy has only in-frame clones and lacks some. The sample consists of about 50,000 clones, less than 85% of them appearing once. The sequence was obtained from an adult with an advanced solid tumor such as melanoma, head and neck, liver or kidney cancer. Sequencing was performed on CD4+ or CD8+ T cells sorted from blood, taken in a trial of the OX40 agonist ivuxolimab. V usage is TRBV18 and J usage is TRBJ2-1; the D is unclear. This CDR3 reads CASSPPINNEQFF. In nucleotides, the CDR3 is TGTGCCAGCTCACCACCGATCAACAATGAGCAGTTCTTC.